This entry describes one T cell receptor beta chain. This sample is drawn from a study of blood T cell repertoires in COVID-19. Study background: Samples of COVID-19 (acute and convalescent) were obtained from the United States, Italy and Spain. Sources were T cells, B-cell-depleted T cells, or PBMCs; the material itself was cDNA or gDNA.

In the original processing: For nucleated cells, counts were estimated from reference gene primer amplification. Sequencing was performed with immunoSEQ multiplex PCR; in TCRdb, only in-frame clones are kept and a portion is missing. Clone size and V and J calls were adopted from that table, with D and trimming inferred from the DNA. The sample shows around 80,000 clones, roughly 82% of them seen only once. This receptor was taken from a man at least 80 years old with acute or convalescent COVID-19. Sequenced input: peripheral blood.

The CDR3 sequence is CASSQDSGYYGYTF. The CDR3 DNA follows: TGTGCCAGCAGCCAAGATTCGGGTTACTATGGCTACACCTTC. This rearrangement joins TRBV3-1 (or the pseudogene TRBV3-2) to TRBJ1-2; D gene unclear. Deletions cut 0 bases from V and 3 bases from J, with 8 bases between. CDR1 and CDR2 from the germline V gene are LGHDT and YNNKEL (reference sequence). The CDR3 contains 14 residues.